This T cell receptor beta chain is from a study of lymphopenia after photon versus proton radiotherapy. Between the trimmed V and J ends, which lost 6 bases and 0 bases, there was a span of 13 bases. Germline assignment: CDR1 WSHSY and CDR2 SAAADI. The CDR3 is made up of 15 amino acids. For this clone: Its antigen is unknown.

Profiling relied on immunoSEQ multiplex PCR, and the TCRdb table lists in-frame clones only, not all of them. The sample comprises about 33,000 clones, 90% of which are singletons, and less than 7% rests with the top ten. Regarding the study as a whole: After lymphocyte nadir, photon-treated repertoires showed oligoclonal expansion, especially CD8+ Temra. Relative stability marked proton patients; photon patients lost diversity and naive cells.

This TCR derives from a woman aged 45-65 years with pancreatic cancer. This specimen was peripheral blood, taken from a patient treated with photon-based radiotherapy. The chain has TRBV10-2 and TRBJ2-3, with D possibly being TRBD1 (6 bases). The CDR3 bases are TGCGCCAGCAGGGTACAGGGCCCTAGCACAGATACGCAGTATTTT. As protein: CASRVQGPSTDTQYF.